This T cell receptor beta chain was recovered during a study of long-term antiretroviral therapy in people with HIV. As regards this clone: Antigen: not known.

Findings of the study overall: Blood in the study was drawn between the mid-2000s and the late 2010s, possibly under older ART regimens, which may be less effective than current ones. Documentation of ART adherence, viral resistance or therapy changes was absent.

The libraries were made with immunoSEQ v3.0 at survey level. TCRdb's table, derived via immunoSEQ multiplex PCR, lists solely in-frame clones and lacks some. The repertoire holds some 40,000 clones, roughly nine tenths seen once, with roughly 4% in the top ten. The junction had 3 bases not matched to a gene; V was cut back by 0 bases and J by 4 bases. Germline V gives CDR1 SGHRS, CDR2 YFSETQ. The CDR3 is 17 amino acids. Specimen: unsorted PBMCs, collected 1.2 years after starting antiretroviral therapy. This receptor was identified in a woman between 45 and 65 years old with HIV. The chain links TRBV5-1 to TRBJ1-6; the match to TRBD1 covers 11 bases. CDR3 bases: TGCGCCAGCAGCTTGGGGACAGGGGGCTCGTATAATTCACCCCTCCACTTT. It yields the protein CASSLGTGGSYNSPLHF.